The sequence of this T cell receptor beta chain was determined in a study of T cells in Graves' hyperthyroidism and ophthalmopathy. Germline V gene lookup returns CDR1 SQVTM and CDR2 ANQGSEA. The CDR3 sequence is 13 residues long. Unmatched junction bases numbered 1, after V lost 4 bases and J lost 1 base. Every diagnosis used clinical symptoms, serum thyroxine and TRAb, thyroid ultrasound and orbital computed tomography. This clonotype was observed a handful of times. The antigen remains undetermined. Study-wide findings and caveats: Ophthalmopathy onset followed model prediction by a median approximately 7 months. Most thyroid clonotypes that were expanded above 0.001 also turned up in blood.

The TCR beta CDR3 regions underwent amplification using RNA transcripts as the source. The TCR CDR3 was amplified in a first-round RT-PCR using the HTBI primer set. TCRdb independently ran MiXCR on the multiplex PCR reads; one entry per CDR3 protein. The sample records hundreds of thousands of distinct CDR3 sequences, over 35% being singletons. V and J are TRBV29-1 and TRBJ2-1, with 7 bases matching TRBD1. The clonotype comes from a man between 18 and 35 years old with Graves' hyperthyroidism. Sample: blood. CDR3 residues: CSVVTGSYNEQFF. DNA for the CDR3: TGCAGCGTTGTGACAGGGTCCTACAATGAGCAGTTCTTC.